Each of the 24 T cell receptor beta chains below was sequenced from the same sample in a study of T cells in Graves' hyperthyroidism and ophthalmopathy. The source material, RNA transcripts, was used to amplify TCR beta CDR3 regions. The HTBI primer set served for first-round RT-PCR of the TCR CDR3. MiXCR, run by TCRdb on the multiplex PCR reads, gives a single entry per CDR3 protein. This sample has 250,000 or so distinct CDR3 sequences, with approximately 14% found just once. The specimen sequenced was blood. The receptors derive from a woman aged 45-59 years with Graves' hyperthyroidism that later progressed to Graves' ophthalmopathy.

This clonotype was counted ten times or more. The rearrangement joins TRBV28 to TRBJ2-7; 9 bases agree with TRBD1. Trimming took 5 bases from V and 4 from J; bases not matched to a gene: 6. This CDR3 is built from 14 residues. Germline V gene lookup returns CDR1 MDHEN and CDR2 SYDVKM. The CDR3 reads CASSKPGQGYEQYF. As DNA, the CDR3 is TGTGCCAGCAGTAAGCCGGGACAGGGTTACGAGCAGTACTTC.

This chain connects TRBV4-2 to TRBJ2-3, with TRBD2 matching over 8 bases. CDR1 and CDR2 (germline): LGHNA, YNFKEQ. Unmatched junction bases numbered 11, after V lost 0 bases and J lost 0 bases. The CDR3 covers 19 residues. CDR3 DNA sequence: TGTGCCAGCAGCCAAGAGGAAGACTTAGCGGGACTAAGCACAGATACGCAGTATTTT. It specifies CASSQEEDLAGLSTDTQYF.

The rearrangement links TRBV19 to TRBJ1-5; 7 bases map to TRBD1. Germline CDR1 and CDR2: LNHDA and SQIVND (reference sequence). The J segment lost 5 bases and the V segment lost 5 bases, leaving 6 bases of the junction unmatched. This CDR3 spans 14 amino acids. CDR3 bases: TGTGCCAGTAGTGGGTGGCAGGGGGATCAGCCCCAGCATTTT. Translation gives CASSGWQGDQPQHF.

This clonotype was counted only a few times. J is TRBJ1-5 and V is TRBV20-1; D remains unclear. Germline V CDR1 and CDR2: DFQATT, SNEGSKA (reference sequence). CDR3 length: 10 amino acids. V lost 7 bases, J lost 12 bases, and 13 bases lay in between. CDR3 in amino acids: CSVSALGQHF. CDR3 coding DNA: TGCAGTGTTTCGGCTTTGGGCCAGCATTTT.

CDR3 bases: TGTGCCAGCAGTAGAGTAAATAATCAGCCCCAGCATTTT. Residues: CASSRVNNQPQHF. The V and J genes are TRBV6-2 or TRBV6-3 and TRBJ1-5, with D uncertain. Trimming stripped 5 bases from V and 4 bases from J, with 9 bases between. The CDR3 runs 13 residues. Germline CDR1 MNHEY, CDR2 SVGEGT.

This clonotype was counted a few times. This clone may be a read error of a much larger clone one base away. The rearrangement uses TRBV28 and TRBJ2-1; tentative D call: TRBD2 (5 bases). The CDR3 has 16 residues. V was clipped by 2 bases and J by 1 base, with 12 bases between them. Per germline, CDR1 MDHEN and CDR2 SYDVKM. The CDR3 loop reads CASSLEPAESYNEQFF. The CDR3 coding sequence is TGTGCCAGCAGTTTAGAGCCAGCGGAGTCCTACAATGAGCAGTTCTTC. Full variable domain (missing parts from reference TRBV28 and TRBJ2-1): DVKVTQSSRYLVKRTGEKVFLECVQDMDHENMFWYRQDPGLGLRLIYFSYDVKMKEKGDIPEGYSVSREKKERFSLILESASTNQTSMYLCASSLEPAESYNEQFFGPGTRLTVL.

This clonotype has a count of ten or more. The V and J genes are TRBV5-1 and TRBJ2-4, with 7 nucleotides matching TRBD1. Unmatched junction bases numbered 9, after V lost 4 bases and J lost 8 bases. The CDR3 runs to 14 residues. The germline V gene has CDR1 SGHRS and CDR2 YFSETQ. CDR3 DNA: TGCGCCAGCAGCACGGGACAGTCTAGAGACATTCAGTACTTC. This encodes CASSTGQSRDIQYF.

This clonotype occurred a few times. As DNA, the CDR3 is TGTGCCAGCAGCCATCCCGGGACTACAAACGAGCAGTACTTC. As protein: CASSHPGTTNEQYF. This chain uses TRBV4-2 with TRBJ2-7; 7 bases agree with TRBD2. CDR1 is LGHNA, CDR2 YNFKEQ, per germline. The CDR3 has 14 residues. Trimming took 3 bases from V and 5 from J; bases not matched to a gene: 7.

This clonotype was observed at least ten times. This rearrangement joins TRBV5-1 to TRBJ1-2, with D uncertain. V dropped 4 bases and J dropped 6 bases, with 13 bases sitting between them. This CDR3 has 13 residues. Germline CDR1 and CDR2: SGHRS and YFSETQ. In DNA, the CDR3 is TGCGCCAGCAGCAAAGCGGACGGGGATGGCTACACCTTC. Its protein product is CASSKADGDGYTF.

This clonotype was detected ten times or more. This sequence joins TRBV20-1 and TRBJ2-1; 7 bases align to TRBD2. This CDR3 has 15 amino acids. Trimming took 1 base from V and 1 from J; bases not matched to a gene: 4. Germline V gene data show CDR1 as DFQATT and CDR2 as SNEGSKA (reference sequence). CDR3 nucleotides: TGCAGTGCTAGAGTAGCGGGCGGTTCCTACAATGAGCAGTTCTTC. Its translation is CSARVAGGSYNEQFF.

This clonotype has a count of ten or more. The chain recombines TRBV6-2 or TRBV6-3 with TRBJ2-7; 9 positions agree with TRBD2. CDR3 length: 14 amino acids. V lost 5 bases, J lost 2 bases, and 4 bases stayed unmatched. The germline V gene encodes CDR1 MNHEY and CDR2 SVGEGT. CDR3 DNA sequence: TGTGCCAGCAGTAGAGCGGGAGGTGCCTACGAGCAGTACTTC. Translation: CASSRAGGAYEQYF.

This clonotype was observed many times. The chain has TRBV27 and TRBJ2-7; D is ambiguous. Germline values: CDR1 MNHEY, CDR2 SMNVEV (reference sequence). The CDR3 is made up of 20 amino acids. V lost 3 bases and J 0 bases, leaving 27 bases between the germline ends. The CDR3 region is CASSFSRLLVTTRASYEQYF. CDR3 in DNA: TGTGCCAGCAGTTTTTCTAGGCTCCTGGTAACTACACGGGCCTCCTACGAGCAGTACTTC.

This clonotype was recorded a few times. The chain couples TRBV20-1 to TRBJ2-7, with 13 nucleotides matching TRBD2. CDR3 length equals 13 residues. V was clipped by 5 bases and J by 3 bases; unmatched bases: 1. Germline V gene lookup returns CDR1 DFQATT and CDR2 SNEGSKA (reference sequence). The CDR3 nucleotides are TGCAGTGCTGGGACTAGCGGGGACTACGAGCAGTACTTC. The encoded protein is CSAGTSGDYEQYF.

This clonotype showed up just a few times. A much more abundant neighbour one base away suggests this may be a read error. This CDR3 fails to terminate in the conserved phenylalanine or tryptophan, so it likely reflects a read error. J is TRBJ2-7 and V is TRBV7-8; no clear D gene. Germline CDR1 is SGHVS and CDR2 is FQNEAQ. This CDR3 comprises 11 residues. V gave up 5 bases and J gave up 3 bases, with 5 bases separating them. CDR3 DNA sequence: TGTGCCAGCAGCATCCACTACGAGCAGTACCTC. Translated, it gives CASSIHYEQYL.

This clonotype was counted between two and nine times. The rearrangement links TRBV19 to TRBJ2-7; D ambiguous. CDR1 LNHDA and CDR2 SQIVND come from the germline V gene (reference sequence). The germline V and J ends were trimmed by 1 base and 0 bases, with 7 bases remaining between them. The CDR3 covers 14 residues. The CDR3 is CASSIVGFSYEQYF. CDR3 in DNA: TGTGCCAGTAGTATAGTGGGCTTCTCCTACGAGCAGTACTTC.

This clonotype was recorded at least ten times. V and J are TRBV11-2 and TRBJ2-5, with 7 bases aligning to TRBD2. This CDR3 comprises 14 residues. Germline assignment: CDR1 SGHAT and CDR2 FQNNGV. The J segment lost 3 bases and the V segment lost 4 bases, leaving 5 bases of the junction unmatched. The CDR3 is CASSSRLAEETQYF. The CDR3 nucleotides read TGTGCCAGCAGCTCCAGACTAGCCGAAGAGACCCAGTACTTC.

This clonotype was seen at least ten times. Relative to the germline gene, one junction end is altered; a read error may explain this. The rearrangement joins TRBV7-7 to TRBJ2-5; 7 bases match TRBD2. Germline V gene sequence: CDR1 SSHAT, CDR2 FNYEAQ (reference sequence). The CDR3 sequence is 15 residues long. The CDR3 protein is CASSWGRGLQETQYF. The CDR3 DNA follows: TGTGCTAGCAGCTGGGGGAGGGGTTTACAAGAGACCCAGTACTTC.

The table lists this clonotype with many counts. V and J are TRBV9 and TRBJ2-7; D unclear. Germline V gives CDR1 SGDLS, CDR2 YYNGEE. CDR3 length: 13 residues. Trimming removed 4 bases at V and 7 bases at J, with 15 bases between. CDR3 loop: CASSTRLAEEQYF. DNA for the CDR3: TGTGCCAGCAGCACCCGACTGGCGGAGGAGCAGTACTTC.

Worth noting for this clonotype: A much larger clonotype is one base distant, so this may be a read error. This chain uses TRBV28 with TRBJ2-2, with 7 bases fitting TRBD1. V was pared by 6 bases and J by 5 bases, with 12 bases of the junction left unmatched. CDR3 length: 16 amino acids. From germline, CDR1 is MDHEN and CDR2 SYDVKM. The CDR3 reads CASRSKGQTTTGELFF. The CDR3 DNA reads TGTGCCAGCAGATCGAAGGGACAGACAACGACCGGGGAGCTGTTTTTT.

CDR3 protein: CSVGSRTVGTEAFF. The CDR3 DNA is TGCAGCGTTGGTTCCAGGACAGTCGGCACTGAAGCTTTCTTT. The gene calls are TRBV29-1 and TRBJ1-1; D is perhaps TRBD1 (6 bases). This CDR3 region has 14 residues. V gave up 4 bases and J gave up 4 bases, with 16 bases separating them. Looked up from germline, CDR1 is SQVTM and CDR2 is ANQGSEA.

This clonotype has ten or more counts. V usage is TRBV5-1 and J usage is TRBJ2-1; 13 bases fit TRBD2. With V trimmed by 4 bases and J by 8 bases, 6 bases remained unmatched. Germline CDR1 reads SGHRS; CDR2 reads YFSETQ. This CDR3 contains 15 residues. CDR3 region: CASSPWTSGSDEQFF. CDR3 sequence (DNA): TGCGCCAGCAGCCCCTGGACTAGCGGGAGCGATGAGCAGTTCTTC.

The sample holds many counts of this clonotype. The chain combines TRBV24-1 with TRBJ2-1, with D uncertain. Trimming pared 2 bases from V and 0 bases from J, leaving 10 bases between. Per germline, CDR1 KGHDR and CDR2 SFDVKD. The CDR3 length is 16 residues. The CDR3 nucleotides read TGTGCCACCAGTGATTCTCACTGGAGCTCCTACAATGAGCAGTTCTTC. Its protein is CATSDSHWSSYNEQFF.

Note on this clonotype: Possible read error: a much larger clone is one base away. The chain carries TRBV6-1 and TRBJ1-2; 7 bases agree with TRBD1. V lost 7 bases, J lost 2 bases, and 10 bases stayed unmatched. This CDR3 is 15 amino acids long. Germline values: CDR1 MNHNS, CDR2 SASEGT. In DNA, the CDR3 is TGTGCCAGCACCCTTAACACAGGGGTGAACTATGGCTACACCTTC. Translation: CASTLNTGVNYGYTF.

This clonotype was found many times. The rearrangement links TRBV30 to TRBJ2-5; 10 bases agree with TRBD2. Germline values: CDR1 GTSNPN, CDR2 SVGIG (reference sequence). J lost 4 bases, V lost 2 bases, and 7 bases had no gene match. The CDR3 loop spans 15 amino acids. The DNA for the CDR3 is TGTGCCTGGAGTAATCTAGCGGGAGCACGAGAGACCCAGTACTTC. Residues: CAWSNLAGARETQYF.